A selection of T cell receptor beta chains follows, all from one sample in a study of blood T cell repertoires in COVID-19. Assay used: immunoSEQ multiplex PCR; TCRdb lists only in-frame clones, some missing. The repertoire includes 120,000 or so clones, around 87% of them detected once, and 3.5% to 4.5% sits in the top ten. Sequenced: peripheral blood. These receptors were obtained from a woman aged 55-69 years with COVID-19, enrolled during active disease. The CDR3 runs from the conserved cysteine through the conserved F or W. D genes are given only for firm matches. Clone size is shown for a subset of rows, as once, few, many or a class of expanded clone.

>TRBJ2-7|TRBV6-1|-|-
CASSEAAVAVWGIYEQYF
TGTGCCAGCAGTGAAGCCGCGGTGGCAGTATGGGGCATCTACGAGCAGTACTTC
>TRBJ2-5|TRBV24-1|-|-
CATSDGFRETQYF
TGTGCCACCAGTGATGGGTTCAGGGAGACCCAGTACTTC
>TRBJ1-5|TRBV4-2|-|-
CASSQARVQPQHF
TGTGCCAGCAGCCAAGCTCGGGTACAGCCCCAGCATTTT
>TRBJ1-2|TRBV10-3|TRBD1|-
CAISGTAFYGYTF
TGTGCCATCAGCGGGACAGCTTTCTATGGCTACACCTTC
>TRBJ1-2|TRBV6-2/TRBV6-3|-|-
CASSSGRGVYGYTF
TGTGCCAGCAGTTCAGGCAGGGGAGTCTATGGCTACACCTTC
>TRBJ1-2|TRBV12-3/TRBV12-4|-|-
CASSYPGVYGYTF
TGTGCCAGCAGTTATCCGGGAGTCTATGGCTACACCTTC
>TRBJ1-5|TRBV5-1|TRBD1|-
CASSFYPPGTGGNQPQHF
TGCGCCAGCAGCTTCTACCCACCGGGGACAGGGGGTAACCAGCCCCAGCATTTT
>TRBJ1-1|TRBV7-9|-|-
CATIRSEDNTEAFF
TGTGCCACCATCCGTTCAGAGGATAACACTGAAGCTTTCTTT
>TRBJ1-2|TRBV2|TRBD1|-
CASRVDRGQKGGYTF
TGTGCCAGCAGGGTGGACAGGGGGCAAAAGGGTGGCTACACCTTC
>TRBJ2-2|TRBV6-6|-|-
CASSHIGSAGELFF
TGTGCCAGCAGTCACATCGGGTCCGCCGGGGAGCTGTTTTTT
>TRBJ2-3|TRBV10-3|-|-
CAITVASPTDTQYF
TGTGCCATCACCGTGGCTTCACCCACAGATACGCAGTATTTT
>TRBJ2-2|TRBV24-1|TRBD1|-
CATSVTGGTGELFF
TGTGCCACCAGTGTTACAGGGGGCACCGGGGAGCTGTTTTTT
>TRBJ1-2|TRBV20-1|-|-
CSASPGIYGYTF
TGCAGTGCTAGTCCAGGGATCTATGGCTACACCTTC
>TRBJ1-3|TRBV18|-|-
CASSLGVSSGNTIYF
TGTGCCAGCTCACTAGGGGTGAGCTCTGGAAACACCATATATTTT
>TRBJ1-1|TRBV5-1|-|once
CASSLAKNTEAFF
TGCGCCAGCAGCTTGGCCAAGAACACTGAAGCTTTCTTT
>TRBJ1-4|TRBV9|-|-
CASSVSSVNEKLFF
TGTGCCAGCAGCGTATCCTCCGTAAATGAAAAACTGTTTTTT
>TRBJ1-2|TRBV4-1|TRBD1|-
CASSQDRSGGPVNYGYTF
TGCGCCAGCAGCCAAGATCGGTCAGGGGGCCCGGTTAACTATGGCTACACCTTC
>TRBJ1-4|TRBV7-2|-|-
CASSLAHNEKLFF
TGTGCCAGCAGCTTAGCCCATAATGAAAAACTGTTTTTT
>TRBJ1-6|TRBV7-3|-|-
CASSLTNDSPLHF
TGTGCCAGCAGCTTGACAAACGATTCACCCCTCCACTTT
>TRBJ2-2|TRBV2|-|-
CASRGPGRGDTGELFF
TGTGCCAGCAGGGGGCCTGGCAGGGGAGACACCGGGGAGCTGTTTTTT
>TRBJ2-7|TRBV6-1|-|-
CASSEMPGTYEQYF
TGTGCCAGCAGTGAGATGCCGGGAACCTACGAGCAGTACTTC
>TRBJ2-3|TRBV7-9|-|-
CASSLTGSTDTQYF
TGTGCCAGCAGCTTAACGGGGAGCACAGATACGCAGTATTTT
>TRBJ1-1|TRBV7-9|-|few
CASSLAQGKNTEAFF
TGTGCCAGCAGCTTAGCGCAGGGCAAGAACACTGAAGCTTTCTTT
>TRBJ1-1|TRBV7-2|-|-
CASSSLDWYMNTEAFF
TGTGCCAGCAGCTCCCTCGACTGGTACATGAACACTGAAGCTTTCTTT
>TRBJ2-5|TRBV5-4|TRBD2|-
CASSSGLAEETQYF
TGTGCCAGCAGCTCGGGACTAGCGGAAGAGACCCAGTACTTC